A single T cell receptor (beta chain) is shown here with its context. This record belongs to a study of blood T cell repertoires in COVID-19. Study-wide context: The United States, Italy and Spain supplied acute and convalescent COVID-19 samples. The analysed material was cDNA or gDNA that came from T cells, B-cell-depleted T cells, or PBMCs.

V lost 4 bases, J lost 1 base, and 4 bases lay in between. The CDR3 runs 12 residues. Methods used by the authors: Reference gene primer amplification in the assay estimated nucleated cell counts. TCRdb keeps only in-frame clones here, not all; method: immunoSEQ multiplex PCR. From that table come the V and J calls and clone size; the DNA was used to work out D and trimming. Among approximately 38,000 clones, roughly nine tenths were seen once, and the ten largest hold about 10%. This chain links TRBV12-3 or TRBV12-4 with TRBJ1-2; D is uncertain. The clonotype comes from a man in his thirties or forties with active or convalescent COVID-19. Sequencing was carried out using peripheral blood. CDR3 amino acids: CASSSFNYGYTF. The DNA for the CDR3 is TGTGCCAGCAGTTCCTTTAACTATGGCTACACCTTC.